Following are 10 T cell receptor beta chains from one sample sequenced in a study of regulatory T cells in long-lasting Graves disease. Researchers made TCR beta libraries by using iRepertoire HTBI primers and running Arm-PCR on CDR3 regions. One entry per CDR3 protein, called by TCRdb with MiXCR from the multiplex PCR reads. The sample has 300,000 to 400,000 distinct CDR3 sequences; about a sixth are singletons. Regarding time point: newly diagnosed GD, antithyroid drugs for less than 3 months. The authors made the TCR library using RNA they extracted from PBMCs. These data also featured in a second study, about T cells in Graves' hyperthyroidism and ophthalmopathy.

The specimen comprised peripheral blood mononuclear cells (PBMCs), sampled at new diagnosis, from a patient treated with antithyroid drugs. The source is a man aged 35-49 years with Graves disease.

The V call is TRBV28, the J call TRBJ2-7; D might be TRBD2 (6 bases). The V end lost 6 bases, the J end lost 1 base, and 16 bases lay between the germline ends. Looked up from germline, CDR1 is MDHEN and CDR2 is SYDVKM. This CDR3 has 15 residues. The CDR3 region is CASRPRGGGSYEQYF. As DNA, the CDR3 is TGTGCCAGCAGACCTCGGGGAGGCGGATCCTACGAGCAGTACTTC.

The chain employs TRBV4-1 and TRBJ2-3, with 8 bases identical to TRBD1. Germline V gene data show CDR1 as MGHRA and CDR2 as YSYEKL. The CDR3 covers 17 residues. Trimming cost V 0 bases and J 4 bases; bases outside gene matches: 9. CDR3 nucleotide sequence: TGCGCCAGCAGCCAAGACAGCCAGGGGGCTTACTCAGATACGCAGTATTTT. Translating gives CASSQDSQGAYSDTQYF.

The chain recombines TRBV5-5 with TRBJ2-7; D gene uncertain. This CDR3 contains 13 residues. Germline lookup yields CDR1 SGHKS and CDR2 YYEKEE (reference sequence). V lost 4 bases to trimming and J lost 2 bases, with 10 bases between them. The chain's CDR3 is CASSASTTYEQYF. In nucleotides, the CDR3 is TGTGCCAGCAGCGCCAGCACCACCTACGAGCAGTACTTC.

The chain has TRBV10-3 and TRBJ2-7; 8 bases align to TRBD2. The ends lost 8 bases at V and 5 bases at J; junction bases unmatched: 5. This CDR3 has 12 residues. CDR1 ENHRY and CDR2 SYGVKD come from the germline V gene. The CDR3 region has the DNA TGTGCCATCCGGGGGGGGGGCGACGAGCAGTACTTC. It is translated as CAIRGGGDEQYF.

The chain employs TRBV10-3 and TRBJ2-7; 10 positions match TRBD1. In germline, CDR1 is ENHRY, CDR2 SYGVKD. After removal of 7 bases from V and 4 bases from J, the junction contained 7 bases not matched to a gene. This CDR3 has 14 residues. The DNA for the CDR3 is TGTGCCATCAAGGAGGGACAGGGGTTTTACGAGCAGTACTTC. Translating it yields CAIKEGQGFYEQYF.

CDR3 loop: CASRVKREGDPNTEAFF. The CDR3 DNA is TGTGCCAGCAGAGTGAAAAGGGAGGGGGACCCGAACACTGAAGCTTTCTTT. V usage is TRBV2 and J usage is TRBJ1-1; tentatively, D is TRBD1 (6 bases). The CDR3 runs to 17 residues. The germline V gene encodes CDR1 SNHLY and CDR2 FYNNEI. V lost 6 bases and J lost 1, with 21 bases in between.

At least ten counts were recorded for this clonotype. The V call is TRBV7-2, the J call TRBJ2-3; 7 bases line up with TRBD2. The germline V gene has CDR1 SGHTA and CDR2 FQGNSA. The CDR3 is 14 residues long. V lost 8 bases and J lost 2; bases outside the gene matches: 7. The CDR3 region has the DNA TGTGCCAGCTGTCGGCGGGGGAACACAGATACGCAGTATTTT. It yields the protein CASCRRGNTDTQYF.

This clonotype was observed many times. The V gene is TRBV12-3 or TRBV12-4, the J gene TRBJ1-2, with D tentatively TRBD1 (5 bases). The CDR3 loop spans 15 amino acids. Trimming cost V 5 bases and J 7 bases, with 20 bases left between them. Written as DNA, the CDR3 is TGTGCCAGCAGTCCCCGTTTCGGTCAGGGACGTGGCTACACCTTC. This encodes CASSPRFGQGRGYTF.

The sample holds many counts of this clonotype. The junction and the germline gene differ at one end; a read error may be behind it. This chain uses TRBV5-1 with TRBJ2-3, with no clear D. Per germline, CDR1 SGHRS and CDR2 YFSETQ. The CDR3 totals 12 residues. CDR3 amino acids: CASSFYTDTQYF. The CDR3 region has the DNA TGTGCCAGCAGCTTTTATACAGATACGCAGTATTTT.

This clonotype came up a few times. The chain links TRBV2 to TRBJ2-3; the D gene could be TRBD1 or TRBD2 (5 bases each). V was cut by 10 bases and J by 4 bases, with 15 bases left in between. The CDR3 has 13 residues. Germline-derived CDR1 and CDR2 are SNHLY and FYNNEI. CDR3 loop: CATRDGPSDTQYF. DNA of the CDR3: TGTGCCACCCGGGACGGACCCTCAGATACGCAGTATTTT.